Below are 13 T cell receptor beta chains sequenced from a single sample in a study of CD8 T cells in ankylosing spondylitis (dated by TCRdb to about 2017). The library was made by 5' RACE. Instrument on record: Illumina HiSeq 2500. The raw public data were reprocessed by TCRdb itself: fastp quality trimming at Q25, MiXCR clonotype calling, in-frame beta chains only. Entries that share a CDR3 protein sequence are merged under the most common genes and DNA. The sample table contains 200,000 or so distinct CDR3 sequences; only one count was recorded for 15% to 20% of them. Together, the top ten hold around 4.7% of the sample. The sequencing input was blood, either unsorted or a sorted T cell fraction (not recorded which). The receptors originated from a male donor between 5 and 35 years old with ankylosing spondylitis or in good health (not recorded which). Donor details come from another sample of the same person, matched by shared clones.

In regard to this clonotype: An end of the junction differs from the germline gene, which may be a read error. J is TRBJ2-4 and V is TRBV7-2, with D perhaps given as TRBD1 or TRBD2 (5 bases each). The germline gives CDR1 SGHTA, CDR2 FQGNSA. The CDR3 has 13 amino acids. CDR3 DNA sequence: TGTGCCAGCAGCCTACATGGGGACGGCCCAAAAAGGTTC. This codes for CASSLHGDGPKRF.

This clonotype was seen once. This chain connects TRBV30 to TRBJ2-1; 7 bases line up with TRBD2. The CDR3 is made up of 16 amino acids. Germline V gene data show CDR1 as GTSNPN and CDR2 as SVGIG (reference sequence). After removal of 3 bases from V and 4 bases from J, the junction contained 12 bases not matched to a gene. The CDR3 reads CAWRAIGLADYNEQFF. The CDR3 DNA follows: TGTGCCTGGAGGGCCATCGGGCTAGCGGATTACAATGAGCAGTTCTTC.

The sample holds many counts of this clonotype. The chain couples TRBV20-1 to TRBJ1-5; D might be TRBD1 (5 bases). The germline V and J ends were trimmed by 5 bases and 2 bases, with 10 bases remaining between them. This CDR3 has 13 amino acids. The germline gives CDR1 DFQATT, CDR2 SNEGSKA (reference sequence). The CDR3 DNA reads TGCAGTGCTCGACAGAGTGGCAATCAGCCCCAGCATTTT. Its protein is CSARQSGNQPQHF.

In DNA, the CDR3 is TGCAGTGCAGACCAAGGGGCGGCCTACGAGCAGTACTTC. Translating gives CSADQGAAYEQYF. The chain employs TRBV20-1 and TRBJ2-7; weak D call: TRBD1 (5 bases). Germline V gene sequence: CDR1 DFQATT, CDR2 SNEGSKA (reference sequence). Between the trimmed V and J ends, which lost 6 bases and 2 bases, there was a span of 14 bases. The length of the CDR3 is 13 residues.

This clonotype was seen at least ten times. The chain links TRBV29-1 to TRBJ2-5; D ambiguous. CDR3 length: 14 amino acids. V gave up 7 bases and J gave up 0 bases, with 15 bases separating them. Germline V CDR1 and CDR2: SQVTM, ANQGSEA. CDR3 region: CSGSWGGNQETQYF. The CDR3 DNA sequence: TGCAGCGGTTCGTGGGGTGGGAACCAAGAGACCCAGTACTTC.

This chain joins TRBV7-6 and TRBJ1-2; a possible D gene is TRBD1 (5 bases). Germline CDR1 and CDR2: SGHVS and FNYEAQ. The CDR3 is made up of 13 amino acids. The V gene lost 1 base and the J gene lost 6 bases, with 9 bases spanning the gap. CDR3 sequence: CASSLGKGNGYTF. The CDR3 DNA is TGTGCCAGCAGCTTAGGAAAGGGGAATGGCTACACCTTC.

This clonotype was observed many times. The rearrangement joins TRBV12-3 or TRBV12-4 to TRBJ2-7; 11 bases line up with TRBD1. CDR3 length equals 15 residues. The V segment lost 0 bases and the J segment 3 bases; nucleotides outside the gene matches: 1. CDR3 region: CASSLAGTGGYEQYF. The CDR3, as DNA: TGTGCCAGCAGTTTAGCTGGGACAGGGGGCTACGAGCAGTACTTC.

This rearrangement joins TRBV5-1 to TRBJ2-7, with 9 bases that match TRBD2. Per germline, CDR1 SGHRS and CDR2 YFSETQ. The CDR3 has 17 amino acids. Germline trimming cut 1 base from V and 5 bases from J; bases unmatched to any gene: 13. CDR3 DNA sequence: TGCGCCAGCAGCTTGTTATTAGCGGGAGCACAAGTCCACGAGCAGTACTTC. Translated, it gives CASSLLLAGAQVHEQYF.

With regard to this clonotype: The germline gene is not matched at one end of the junction; a read error may be the cause. The chain employs TRBV28 and TRBJ2-7; D call uncertain. CDR3 size: 12 residues. Germline V lookup: CDR1 MDHEN, CDR2 SYDVKM. The CDR3: CASNLMNGEQYF. The CDR3 bases are TGTGCCAGCAATTTAATGAATGGCGAGCAGTACTTC.

This clonotype has a count of ten or more. This chain joins TRBV6-2 or TRBV6-3 and TRBJ2-1; D is unclear. This CDR3 comprises 11 residues. Trimming took off 5 bases at V and 8 bases at J, with 7 bases between the two ends. Germline V CDR1 and CDR2: MNHEY, SVGEGT. CDR3 loop: CASSQYYEQFF. The CDR3 bases are TGTGCCAGCAGTCAGTACTATGAGCAGTTCTTC.

Ten or more counts support this clonotype. The chain uses TRBV12-3 or TRBV12-4 and TRBJ1-6; the D gene is possibly TRBD1 (5 bases). The CDR3 is 15 residues long. Trimming pared 9 bases from V and 11 bases from J, leaving 23 bases between. This CDR3 is CASLPGTSPYPPLHF. The CDR3 region has the DNA TGTGCCAGTCTCCCCGGGACTTCACCCTATCCACCCCTCCACTTT.

This clonotype was counted only a few times. This chain links TRBV4-2 with TRBJ2-5, with 8 bases aligning to TRBD1. The ends lost 2 bases at V and 5 bases at J; junction bases unmatched: 7. The CDR3 has 15 amino acids. The germline CDR1 and CDR2 sequences are LGHNA and YNFKEQ. This CDR3 reads CASSQPLQGVETQYF. The CDR3 DNA is TGTGCCAGCAGCCAACCTCTACAGGGGGTTGAGACCCAGTACTTC.

The CDR3 DNA sequence: TGCAGTGCTTCAAAGGCCGGGGAGCTGTTTTTT. Translated: CSASKAGELFF. The V call is TRBV20-1, the J call TRBJ2-2, with D hard to call. Per germline, CDR1 DFQATT and CDR2 SNEGSKA (reference sequence). This CDR3 has 11 amino acids. V lost 5 bases and J 6 bases, leaving 7 bases between the germline ends.